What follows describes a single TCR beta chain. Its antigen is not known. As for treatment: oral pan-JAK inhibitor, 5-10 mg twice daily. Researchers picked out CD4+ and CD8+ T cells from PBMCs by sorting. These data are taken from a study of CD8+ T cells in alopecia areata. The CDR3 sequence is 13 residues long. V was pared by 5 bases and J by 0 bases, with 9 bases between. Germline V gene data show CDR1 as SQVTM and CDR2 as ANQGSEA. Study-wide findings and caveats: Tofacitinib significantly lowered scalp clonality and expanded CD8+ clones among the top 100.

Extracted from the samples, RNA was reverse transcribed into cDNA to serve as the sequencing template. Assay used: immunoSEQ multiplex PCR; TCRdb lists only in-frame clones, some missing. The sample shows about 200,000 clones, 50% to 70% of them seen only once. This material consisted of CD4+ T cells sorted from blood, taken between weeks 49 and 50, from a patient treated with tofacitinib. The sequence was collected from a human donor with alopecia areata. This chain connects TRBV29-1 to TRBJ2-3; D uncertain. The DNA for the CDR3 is TGCAGCGTTCTTAACCCTAGCACAGATACGCAGTATTTT. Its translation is CSVLNPSTDTQYF.